A single count supports the clone carrying this T cell receptor beta chain. The germline V gene has CDR1 SGHNT and CDR2 YYREEE (reference sequence). The length of the CDR3 is 15 residues. V was clipped by 4 bases and J by 2 bases; unmatched bases: 7. These data belong to a study of chemoradiotherapy in HPV16-positive cancers. Only in-frame clones appear in the TCRdb table, and some are missing; sequencing was by immunoSEQ multiplex PCR. The table lists hundreds of clones, 75% to 90% of them singletons. The rearrangement joins TRBV5-4 to TRBJ2-5, with 8 nucleotides matching TRBD1. This TCR derives from a human donor with HPV-associated anogenital cancer. Sequences were derived from tumor tissue, sampled from a patient who underwent chemoradiotherapy. CDR3 region: CASSPSGTGQETQYF. CDR3 coding DNA: TGTGCCAGCAGCCCTAGTGGGACAGGACAAGAGACCCAGTACTTC. The variable domain in full, with the rest retrieved from reference TRBV5-4 and TRBJ2-5, is ETGVTQSPTHLIKTRGQQVTLRCSSQSGHNTVSWYQQALGQGPQFIFQYYREEENGRGNFPPRFSGLQFPNYSSELNVNALELDDSALYLCASSPSGTGQETQYFGPGTRLLVL.